This TCR beta chain was documented in a study of cytomegalovirus exposure and HLA in healthy donors. Study-level findings and limits: Across all donors, roughly uniform sequencing depth was an assumption of the presence/absence analyses. Among immune exposure information, only CMV serostatus was available.

Vbeta (60) and Jbeta (13) primers were used in the PCR. In the original processing: A later analysis tallied 65 million to 85 million unique TCR beta chains, around 11 million of them shared. Clones were read by immunoSEQ multiplex PCR, and TCRdb kept only the in-frame ones, dropping some. V, J and clone size are taken as reported in that table, and D and trimming were inferred from the DNA itself. Among about 95,000 clones listed, about four fifths were seen once. As regards this clone: No antigen is known for it.

The sequence derives from a woman aged 35 to 49 in good health and CMV-seronegative. Input material: PBMCs.

CDR3 nucleotides: TGTGCCAGCAGCCAAGACCCCGACAGGGGTGGTCAGCCCCAGCATTTT. Translating gives CASSQDPDRGGQPQHF. The J gene is TRBJ1-5, the V gene TRBV4-2; 8 nucleotides match TRBD1. The V gene's germline CDR1 is LGHNA and CDR2 YNFKEQ. The CDR3 is made up of 16 amino acids. V trimming: 0 bases; J trimming: 6 bases; junction bases outside the gene matches: 7.